This T cell receptor (beta chain) was observed in a study of shared clonotypes between healthy human individuals (dated by TCRdb to 2020 to 2021). Context from the whole study: The cohort included three men and two women between 18 and 49 years of age. Libraries were prepared and TCR repertoires were sequenced by different laboratories using diverse techniques, in order to increase sequencing depth and limit assay-specific biases. For each donor, three plates each were used for CD4 naive and CD4 memory, two plates were used for CD8 naive, and one plate was used for CD8 memory. To estimate repertoire size and how much clonotype sharing occurs between individuals, the study deeply sequenced the blood TCR repertoires of a handful of healthy adults. Each donor's leukapheresis produced roughly between roughly 0.85 and 9.5 billion PBMCs.

The donors were healthy, HIV-negative adults with no recently reported acute infections or vaccinations. Only Caucasian adults living in Nashville, Tennessee, USA were represented among the donors. CD8 memory samples were composed of magnetically selected CD45RO+ cells combined with CCR7-negative CD45RA+ effector memory (TemRA) cells. Blood was collected by leukapheresis, and PBMCs were isolated by Ficoll-Histopaque density gradient centrifugation and then cryopreserved in liquid nitrogen vapor phase. Analytical flow cytometry was used to check the purity and quantity of every magnetically sorted T cell population. From each sorted fraction, genomic DNA was isolated and quantified by UV absorbance on a Nanodrop 2000c. Using the deep immunoSEQ assay, TCR CDR3 regions were amplified from genomic DNA by multiplex PCR. Genomic DNA extracted from each cell subset was distributed evenly over all wells of several immunoSEQ 96-well plates, and each plate served as one replicate. For sorted subsets, roughly 0.2 ug genomic DNA, equal to about 30,000 T cell genomes, was loaded into each replicate PCR. Purified libraries were quantified with a Qubit 3.0 fluorometer, sized on a Bioanalyzer 2100, and re-quantified with the KAPA Library Quantification kit. Every immunoSEQ 96-well plate was sequenced on a separate single-read 150-cycle Illumina NextSeq 550 flow cell. In the source study's methods: The immunoSEQ output contained only junctional sequences without quality scores, so filtering could not match that applied to full-length reads. To assign V/J genes and CDR3, sequences were annotated using PyIR, a Python wrapper for IgBLAST v1.9, with IMGT germline references. Reads were removed for weak V/J assignments (E-value above 1e-6), missing CDR3, stop codons, out-of-frame junctions, or ambiguous translated residues. V3J clonotypes were defined by identical inferred V gene, J gene, and CDR3 amino acid sequence. Percentage overlap between repertoires was calculated by dividing the number of shared unique clonotypes by the size of the smaller repertoire. Repertoire richness was assessed with RTK rarefaction, the Chao1 estimator, and Recon v2.1 estimates of unobserved clonotypes. For all TCRbeta clonotypes obtained by the gDNA method from four donors, generation probabilities were computed with OLGA. TCRdb obtained this table from immuneACCESS and retained in-frame rearrangements with V and J assigned. These tables miss some clones; where compared with another copy, unresolved V genes account for less than half of the shortfall, and the remainder is unexplained. V and J calls and clone size follow that table, whereas D and trimming were derived from the DNA. Recorded for this sample are roughly 720,000 clones; around 90% of them occurred a single time. Jointly, the top ten make up 30% to 40% of the sample.

With respect to this clone: It lacks a known antigen. The input lacks base qualities; no much larger clone sits a single base away.

V and J are truncated by 3 bases and 3 bases respectively, leaving an intervening sequence of 15 bases. The CDR3 holds 15 amino acids from the cysteine to the phenylalanine. The read is trimmed to its CDR3 DNA, 45 bases read in frame from base 1. The CDR1 and CDR2 encoded by the germline V gene are SGDLS and YYNGEE. The full study reports these points: Because the study included a small number of donors, the genetic and exposure-history diversity represented was limited. Pairwise subsampling led to the expectation that sequencing depth would affect the degree of clonotype sharing among donors. Naive subsets generally had larger estimated clonotype richness than memory subsets. Rarefaction of sorted-subset datasets indicated incomplete sequencing despite the large sequencing depth. Sampling was limited to blood, and TCR repertoires in tissue likely differ from TCR repertoires in blood. About 5% of naive CD4, 3.5% of naive CD8, approximately 2% of memory CD4, and over 0.35% of memory CD8 clonotypes were shared across several donors. Higher generation probabilities were observed for clonotypes shared by all four sorted-subset donors than for non-shared clonotypes.

The sequencing input was memory CD8+ T cells from PBMCs. Per the publication, the cell subset or site label means: CD45RO+ cells pooled with CCR7-negative TemRA cells. The clonotype comes from a man aged 18 to 30 in good health. Some clones in this sample may be carry-over from other donors' samples. The chain is made from TRBV9 and TRBJ1-2; there is no confident call for the D gene. The CDR3 corresponds to CASSATRRDHYGYTF. The DNA is as follows: TGTGCCAGCAGCGCCACCAGGAGAGACCACTATGGCTACACCTTC.